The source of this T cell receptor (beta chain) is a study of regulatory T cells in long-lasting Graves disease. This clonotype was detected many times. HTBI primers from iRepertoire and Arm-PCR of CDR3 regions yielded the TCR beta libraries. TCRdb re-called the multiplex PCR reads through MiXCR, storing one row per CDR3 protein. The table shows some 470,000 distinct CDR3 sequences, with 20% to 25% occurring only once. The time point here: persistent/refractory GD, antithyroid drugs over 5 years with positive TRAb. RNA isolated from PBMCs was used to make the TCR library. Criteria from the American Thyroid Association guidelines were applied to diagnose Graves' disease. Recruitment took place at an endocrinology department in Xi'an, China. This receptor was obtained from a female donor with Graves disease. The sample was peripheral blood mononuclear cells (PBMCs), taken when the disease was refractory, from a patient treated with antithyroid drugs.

CDR3 amino acids: CASSLGSGTSLYGYTF. In nucleotides, the CDR3 is TGTGCCAGCAGCTTAGGTTCCGGGACATCTCTCTATGGCTACACCTTC. This chain links TRBV11-2 with TRBJ1-2; the D gene is possibly TRBD1 (6 bases). This CDR3 comprises 16 residues. Germline lookup yields CDR1 SGHAT and CDR2 FQNNGV. The ends were cut back, 1 base at V and 4 bases at J, with 16 bases in the middle.